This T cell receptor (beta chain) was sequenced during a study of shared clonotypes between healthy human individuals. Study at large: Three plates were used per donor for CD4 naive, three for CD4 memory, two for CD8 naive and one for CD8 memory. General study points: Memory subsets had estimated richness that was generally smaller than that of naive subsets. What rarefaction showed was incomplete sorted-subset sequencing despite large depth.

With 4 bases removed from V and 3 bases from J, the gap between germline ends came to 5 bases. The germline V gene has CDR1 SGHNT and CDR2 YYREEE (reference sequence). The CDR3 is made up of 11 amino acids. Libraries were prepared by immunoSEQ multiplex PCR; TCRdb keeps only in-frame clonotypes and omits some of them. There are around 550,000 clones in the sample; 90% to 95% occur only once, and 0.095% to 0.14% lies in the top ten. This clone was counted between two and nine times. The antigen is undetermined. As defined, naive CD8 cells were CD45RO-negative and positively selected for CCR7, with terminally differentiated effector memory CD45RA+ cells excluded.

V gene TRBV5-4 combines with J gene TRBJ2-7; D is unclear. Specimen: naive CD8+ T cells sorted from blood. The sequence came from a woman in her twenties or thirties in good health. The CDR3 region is CASSDDYEQYF. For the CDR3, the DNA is TGTGCCAGCAGCGATGACTACGAGCAGTACTTC.